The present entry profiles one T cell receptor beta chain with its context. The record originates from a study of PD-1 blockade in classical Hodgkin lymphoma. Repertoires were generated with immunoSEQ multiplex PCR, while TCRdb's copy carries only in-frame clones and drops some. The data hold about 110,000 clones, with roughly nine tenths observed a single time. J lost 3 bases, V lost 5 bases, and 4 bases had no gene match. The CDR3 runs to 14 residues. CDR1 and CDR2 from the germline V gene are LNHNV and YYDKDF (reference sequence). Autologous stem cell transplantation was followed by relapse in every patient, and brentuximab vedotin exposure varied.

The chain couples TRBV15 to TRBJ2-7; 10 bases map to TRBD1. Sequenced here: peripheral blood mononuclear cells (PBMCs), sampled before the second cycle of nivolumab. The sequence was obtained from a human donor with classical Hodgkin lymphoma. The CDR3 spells CATSFGTGDYEQYF. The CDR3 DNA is TGTGCCACCAGCTTCGGGACAGGGGACTACGAGCAGTACTTC.